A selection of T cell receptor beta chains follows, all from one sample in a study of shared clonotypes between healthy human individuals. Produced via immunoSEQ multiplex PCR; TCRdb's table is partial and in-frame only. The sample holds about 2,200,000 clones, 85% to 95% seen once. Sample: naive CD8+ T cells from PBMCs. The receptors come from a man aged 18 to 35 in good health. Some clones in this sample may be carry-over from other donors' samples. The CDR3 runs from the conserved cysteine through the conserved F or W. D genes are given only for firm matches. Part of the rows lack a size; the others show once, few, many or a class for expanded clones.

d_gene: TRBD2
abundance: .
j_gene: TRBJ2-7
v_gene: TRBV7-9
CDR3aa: CASSPPTSGRGIHYEQYF
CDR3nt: TGTGCCAGCAGCCCCCCAACTAGCGGGAGGGGAATACACTACGAGCAGTACTTC

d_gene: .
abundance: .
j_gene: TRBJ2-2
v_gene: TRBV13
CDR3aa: CAIRFNTGELFF
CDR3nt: TGTGCCATTAGATTCAACACCGGGGAGCTGTTTTTT

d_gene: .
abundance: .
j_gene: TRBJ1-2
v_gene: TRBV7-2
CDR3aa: CASSLARDGGYTF
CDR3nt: TGTGCCAGCAGCTTAGCCAGGGACGGTGGCTACACCTTC

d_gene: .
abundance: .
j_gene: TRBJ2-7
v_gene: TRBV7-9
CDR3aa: CASSPKGGAPYEQYF
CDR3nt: TGTGCCAGCAGCCCGAAAGGGGGGGCCCCCTACGAGCAGTACTTC

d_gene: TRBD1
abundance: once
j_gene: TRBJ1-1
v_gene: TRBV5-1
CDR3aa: CASSWGQMNTEAFF
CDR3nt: TGCGCCAGCAGCTGGGGACAGATGAACACTGAAGCTTTCTTT

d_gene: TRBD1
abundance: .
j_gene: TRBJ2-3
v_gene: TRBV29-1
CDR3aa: CSVRPGQGPVSTDTQYF
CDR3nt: TGCAGCGTCAGACCGGGACAGGGTCCAGTCAGCACAGATACGCAGTATTTT

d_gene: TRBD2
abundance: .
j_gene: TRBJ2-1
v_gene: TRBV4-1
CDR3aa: CASSQESPGTRFGNEQFF
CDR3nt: TGCGCCAGCAGCCAAGAATCACCAGGGACTAGGTTTGGGAATGAGCAGTTCTTC

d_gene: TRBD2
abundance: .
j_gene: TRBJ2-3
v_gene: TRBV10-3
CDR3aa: CAISPLAGGREDTQYF
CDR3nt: TGTGCCATCAGTCCGCTAGCGGGAGGGAGAGAGGATACGCAGTATTTT

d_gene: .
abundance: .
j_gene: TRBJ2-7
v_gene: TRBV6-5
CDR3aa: CAISGGPNPYEQYF
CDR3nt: TGTGCCATCAGTGGGGGGCCAAATCCCTACGAGCAGTACTTC

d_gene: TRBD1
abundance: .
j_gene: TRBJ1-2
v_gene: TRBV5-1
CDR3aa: CASSWGQGALGYTF
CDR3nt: TGCGCCAGCAGCTGGGGACAGGGGGCTTTAGGCTACACCTTC

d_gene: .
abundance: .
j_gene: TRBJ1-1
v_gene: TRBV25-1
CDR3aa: CASSKKGGAGTEAFF
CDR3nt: TGTGCCAGCAGCAAAAAGGGGGGGGCTGGCACTGAAGCTTTCTTT

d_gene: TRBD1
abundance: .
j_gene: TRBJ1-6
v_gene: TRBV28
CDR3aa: CASRERQGGSPLHF
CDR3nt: TGTGCCAGCAGGGAGAGACAGGGAGGTTCACCCCTCCACTTT

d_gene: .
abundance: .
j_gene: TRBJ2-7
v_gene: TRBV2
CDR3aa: CASSERANPYEQYF
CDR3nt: TGTGCCAGCAGTGAACGGGCGAACCCCTACGAGCAGTACTTC